This T cell receptor beta chain was obtained from a study of blood T cells in healthy people across ages. Then a second PCR, running about 7 to 11 cycles, was carried out with a sample-barcoded 5' primer and a J-beta primer mix. TCRdb analysed the 5' RACE reads with MiXCR anew, one entry per CDR3 protein. The sample has around 800,000 distinct CDR3 sequences; around 25% are singletons. The sample holds many counts of this clonotype. The germline V and J ends were trimmed by 5 bases and 0 bases, with 8 bases remaining between them. From germline, CDR1 is MNHEY and CDR2 SVGAGI. This CDR3 region has 14 residues. The same sample was also used in a study of T cells of mothers and their children.

The V gene is TRBV6-5, the J gene TRBJ1-3; maybe TRBD1 (5 bases). The sequence was collected from a boy younger than 18 in good health. Sequenced: blood. The CDR3 DNA follows: TGTGCCAGCAGTCCAGGGAGCTCTGGAAACACCATATATTTT. It specifies CASSPGSSGNTIYF.